Listed here are 14 T cell receptor beta chains from one sample, sequenced in a study of cytomegalovirus exposure and HLA in healthy donors. PCR used 60 Vbeta primers and 13 Jbeta primers. Repertoires were generated with immunoSEQ multiplex PCR, while TCRdb's copy carries only in-frame clones and drops some. The sample lists 150,000 to 200,000 clones; roughly 78% were seen once. The specimen sequenced was PBMCs. The receptors here all came from a woman in her 50s in good health and CMV-seropositive.

The chain employs TRBV14 and TRBJ2-7; D perhaps matches TRBD2 (6 bases). Germline V gene data show CDR1 as SGHDN and CDR2 as FVKESK. The V end lost 8 bases, the J end lost 8 bases, and 19 bases lay between the germline ends. The CDR3 sequence is 13 residues long. Written as DNA, the CDR3 is TGTGCCAGCGCCACTAGCTACGAATTCCAGCAGTACTTC. As protein: CASATSYEFQQYF.

The CDR3, as DNA: TGTGCCAGCAGCCGTACAGGGGCGGGGGGGCCCCTCGAGACCCAGTACTTC. Translated: CASSRTGAGGPLETQYF. The chain carries TRBV5-6 and TRBJ2-5; 9 bases are shared with TRBD2. Germline values: CDR1 SGHDT, CDR2 YYEEEE. J gave up 5 bases and V 4 bases, and 15 bases lay outside the gene matches. CDR3 length: 17 residues.

The chain joins TRBV5-1 to TRBJ2-3; D might be TRBD1 (6 bases). The CDR3 has 15 amino acids. Per germline, CDR1 SGHRS and CDR2 YFSETQ. The V end lost 3 bases, the J end lost 1 base, and 12 bases lay between the germline ends. For the CDR3, the DNA is TGCGCCAGCAGCTATAAGGGGGTCCGCACAGATACGCAGTATTTT. This encodes CASSYKGVRTDTQYF.

A few counts support this clone. V gene TRBV9 combines with J gene TRBJ1-3; 8 bases fit TRBD1. The CDR3 has 16 residues. The germline V gene encodes CDR1 SGDLS and CDR2 YYNGEE. The J segment lost 3 bases and the V segment lost 3 bases, leaving 8 bases of the junction unmatched. The CDR3 reads CASSAGGAVRGNTIYF. CDR3 nucleotide sequence: TGTGCCAGCAGCGCAGGGGGCGCGGTGCGTGGAAACACCATATATTTT.

This chain links TRBV6-6 with TRBJ1-1; D is ambiguous. From germline, CDR1 is MNHNY and CDR2 SVGAGI (reference sequence). CDR3 length: 12 residues. Trimming shortened V by 10 bases and J by 1 base, and 10 bases separated the two germline ends. The CDR3 DNA reads as TGTGCCACCTTTAGAACGAACACTGAAGCTTTCTTT. Its protein is CATFRTNTEAFF.

The chain combines TRBV4-1 with TRBJ2-1; 9 bases fit TRBD2. The CDR3 runs 16 residues. Looked up from germline, CDR1 is MGHRA and CDR2 is YSYEKL. Trimming cost V 5 bases and J 0 bases; bases outside gene matches: 5. The CDR3 DNA is TGCGCCAGCAGCTGGCGGGGGGGGAGCTCCTACAATGAGCAGTTCTTC. This codes for CASSWRGGSSYNEQFF.

The rearrangement joins TRBV11-3 to TRBJ1-4; the D gene is possibly TRBD1 (5 bases). V lost 8 bases and J 8 bases, leaving 21 bases between the germline ends. The CDR3 is 15 amino acids. The germline gives CDR1 SGHNT, CDR2 YENEEA. The DNA for the CDR3 is TGTGCCAGCTACTCCGGGAGGTCCGAGGGGGAAAAACTGTTTTTT. It encodes CASYSGRSEGEKLFF. The full variable domain, with the rest looked up from reference TRBV11-3 and TRBJ1-4, is EAGVVQSPRYKIIEKKQPVAFWCNPISGHNTLYWYLQNLGQGPELLIRYENEEAVDDSQLPKDRFSAERLKGVDSTLKIQPAELGDSAVYLCASYSGRSEGEKLFFGSGTQLSVL.

The table lists this clone with a few counts. The V and J genes are TRBV4-2 and TRBJ2-1, with TRBD2 matching over 15 bases. Trimming at V came to 7 bases and at J to 6 bases, leaving 4 bases not matched to a gene. Germline loops: CDR1 LGHNA, CDR2 YNFKEQ. The CDR3 consists of 15 residues. In DNA, the CDR3 is TGTGCCAGCAAATCGGGACTAGCGGGGGGCAATGAGCAGTTCTTC. Protein sequence: CASKSGLAGGNEQFF.

The rearrangement links TRBV30 to TRBJ2-2, with 10 bases identical to TRBD1. The germline V gene encodes CDR1 GTSNPN and CDR2 SVGIG (reference sequence). The CDR3 sequence is 14 residues long. The junction had 3 bases not matched to a gene; V was cut back by 1 base and J by 7 bases. CDR3 protein: CAWSAGQGNGELFF. As DNA, the CDR3 is TGTGCCTGGAGTGCGGGACAGGGGAACGGGGAGCTGTTTTTT.

The genes are TRBV6-1 and TRBJ2-7, with D maybe TRBD2 (6 bases). The V gene lost 6 bases and the J gene lost 5 bases, with 14 bases spanning the gap. Germline-derived CDR1 and CDR2 are MNHNS and SASEGT. The CDR3 is 13 residues long. The CDR3 is CASRGPGVNEQYF. The CDR3 DNA sequence: TGTGCCAGCAGGGGCCCGGGAGTCAACGAGCAGTACTTC.

V gene TRBV20-1 combines with J gene TRBJ2-3; D possibly corresponds to TRBD2 (7 bases). This CDR3 is 11 amino acids long. From germline, CDR1 is DFQATT and CDR2 SNEGSKA (reference sequence). V was clipped by 1 base and J by 14 bases, with 13 bases between them. The CDR3 protein is CSARVGGALYF. The DNA of the CDR3 is TGCAGTGCTAGAGTTGGGGGGGCTCTGTATTTT.

The chain combines TRBV12-5 with TRBJ1-1; 8 bases are shared with TRBD1. The trim removed 6 bases at V and 4 bases at J, leaving 7 bases unmatched. The CDR3 covers 14 residues. The germline gives CDR1 LGHNT, CDR2 FRNRAP. CDR3 amino acids: CASGRQGIGTEAFF. The CDR3, as DNA: TGTGCTAGTGGCCGACAGGGGATCGGCACTGAAGCTTTCTTT.

This clone was counted once. This sequence joins TRBV30 and TRBJ1-1; possible D gene TRBD1, 5 bases. Germline CDR1 GTSNPN, CDR2 SVGIG (reference sequence). The CDR3 is made up of 14 amino acids. V was trimmed by 2 bases and J by 3 bases, leaving 13 bases between them. The CDR3: CAWSLRPGDTEAFF. The CDR3 region has the DNA TGTGCCTGGAGTTTGAGGCCGGGGGACACTGAAGCTTTCTTT.

The V and J genes are TRBV27 and TRBJ1-1, with TRBD1 matching 10 bases. The CDR3 has 14 residues. V gave up 5 bases and J gave up 1 base; unmatched junction bases: 1. Germline V gives CDR1 MNHEY, CDR2 SMNVEV (reference sequence). The CDR3 reads CASSRDRGNTEAFF. As DNA, the CDR3 is TGTGCCAGCAGTCGGGACAGGGGGAACACTGAAGCTTTCTTT.